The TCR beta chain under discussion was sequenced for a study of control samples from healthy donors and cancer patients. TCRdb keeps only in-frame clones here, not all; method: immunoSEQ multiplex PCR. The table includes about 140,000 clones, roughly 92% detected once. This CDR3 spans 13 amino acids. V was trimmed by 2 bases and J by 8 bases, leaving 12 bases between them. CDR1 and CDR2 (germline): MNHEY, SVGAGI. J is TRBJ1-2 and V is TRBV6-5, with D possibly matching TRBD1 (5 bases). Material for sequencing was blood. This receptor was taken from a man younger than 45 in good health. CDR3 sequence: CASSYGGFGGYTF. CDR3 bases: TGTGCCAGCAGTTACGGGGGTTTCGGAGGCTACACCTTC.